The 22 T cell receptor beta chains below were found in one sample sequenced in a study of T cells in Graves' hyperthyroidism and ophthalmopathy. Amplified regions were TCR beta CDR3 sequences from RNA transcripts. In the first-round RT-PCR of the TCR CDR3, the HTBI primer set was used. TCRdb reanalysed the multiplex PCR reads using MiXCR and keeps one entry per CDR3 protein. Of about 560,000 distinct CDR3 sequences listed, approximately 15% are singletons. The material sequenced was blood. Receptors originate from a woman younger than 30 with Graves' hyperthyroidism.

In its sample, this clonotype was seen a few times. The J gene is TRBJ2-5, the V gene TRBV10-2; a possible D gene is TRBD1 (7 bases). V lost 6 bases and J lost 5, with 16 bases in between. This CDR3 has 14 amino acids. Germline loops: CDR1 WSHSY, CDR2 SAAADI. The CDR3 sequence is CASSGRGAGETQYF. The CDR3 DNA reads as TGCGCCAGCAGCGGCAGGGGGGCGGGTGAGACCCAGTACTTC.

This clonotype was recorded many times. The chain recombines TRBV7-9 with TRBJ1-1, with a possible D match to TRBD1 (5 bases). The CDR3 extends over 13 amino acids. CDR1 is SEHNR, CDR2 FQNEAQ, per germline (reference sequence). Trimming pared 5 bases from V and 3 bases from J, leaving 10 bases between. CDR3 sequence: CASSATVDTEAFF. In DNA form, the CDR3 reads TGTGCCAGCAGCGCGACAGTTGACACTGAAGCTTTCTTT.

This clonotype has a count of ten or more. The chain has TRBV6-6 and TRBJ1-6; D uncertain. The V gene's germline CDR1 is MNHNY and CDR2 SVGAGI (reference sequence). The V and J ends lost 2 bases and 6 bases respectively, with 14 bases between them. This CDR3 is 16 amino acids long. The CDR3 coding sequence is TGTGCCAGCAGTTACATCCGTTCAGGCGTTAATTCACCCCTCCACTTT. As protein: CASSYIRSGVNSPLHF.

This chain connects TRBV12-3 or TRBV12-4 to TRBJ1-2; D is uncertain. This CDR3 contains 11 residues. The V end was cut by 9 bases, the J end by 5 bases, with 10 bases between. The CDR3 is CASGERYGYTF. As DNA, the CDR3 is TGTGCCAGTGGGGAGCGTTATGGCTACACCTTC.

The chain carries TRBV11-3 and TRBJ2-5; D is perhaps TRBD2 (5 bases). Germline lookup yields CDR1 SGHNT and CDR2 YENEEA. This CDR3 region has 15 residues. V was cut by 2 bases and J by 4 bases, with 14 bases left in between. The CDR3 protein is CASSLSTGSGETQYF. The CDR3 DNA sequence: TGTGCCAGCAGCTTATCTACGGGATCCGGAGAGACCCAGTACTTC.

This clonotype was recorded a few times. This rearrangement joins TRBV4-1 to TRBJ2-7; 8 nucleotides match TRBD1. The CDR3 extends over 15 amino acids. V was clipped by 1 base and J by 6 bases; unmatched bases: 8. Germline CDR1 MGHRA, CDR2 YSYEKL. CDR3 nucleotide sequence: TGCGCCAGCAGCCAAGTCTCGCAGGGGGCGTCCGAGCAGTACTTC. This translates into CASSQVSQGASEQYF.

This chain connects TRBV13 to TRBJ2-7; D ambiguous. This CDR3 spans 14 amino acids. The V and J ends lost 5 bases and 2 bases respectively, with 13 bases between them. Germline-derived CDR1 and CDR2 are PRHDT and FYEKMQ (reference sequence). CDR3 loop: CASSPSTYPYEQYF. CDR3 nucleotides: TGTGCCAGCAGCCCCTCGACCTACCCCTACGAGCAGTACTTC.

J is TRBJ1-1 and V is TRBV9; tentatively, D is TRBD1 (6 bases). The CDR3 sequence is 15 residues long. Trimming stripped 3 bases from V and 1 base from J, with 13 bases between. Germline CDR1 SGDLS, CDR2 YYNGEE. CDR3 bases: TGTGCCAGCAGCGGAAACACGGGACAGAACACTGAAGCTTTCTTT. It encodes CASSGNTGQNTEAFF.

This clonotype has at least ten counts. The chain has TRBV12-3 or TRBV12-4 and TRBJ2-5; D is unclear. V lost 5 bases, J lost 7 bases, and 14 bases lay in between. This CDR3 comprises 13 residues. The CDR3 spells CASSTAVPATQYF. In nucleotides, the CDR3 is TGTGCCAGCAGTACCGCGGTTCCTGCGACCCAGTACTTC.

This chain joins TRBV29-1 and TRBJ1-2, with 9 bases aligning to TRBD1. The CDR3 totals 17 residues. The V segment lost 0 bases and the J segment 8 bases; nucleotides outside the gene matches: 16. Germline V CDR1 and CDR2: SQVTM, ANQGSEA. CDR3 residues: CSVEDRGHKGQGWGYTF. The CDR3 DNA reads TGCAGCGTTGAAGATCGGGGCCACAAGGGACAGGGCTGGGGCTACACCTTC.

The chain links TRBV6-1 to TRBJ2-3, with a possible D match to TRBD1 (6 bases). Trimming removed 11 bases at V and 0 bases at J, with 12 bases between. The CDR3 runs 13 residues. Germline V lookup: CDR1 MNHNS, CDR2 SASEGT. The CDR3, as DNA: TGTGCCGCAAACAGGGATAGCACAGATACGCAGTATTTT. The encoded protein is CAANRDSTDTQYF.

This clonotype has a count of ten or more. The chain employs TRBV28 and TRBJ2-1, with a possible D match to TRBD2 (6 bases). The CDR3 has 15 amino acids. V lost 5 bases to trimming and J lost 0 bases, with 11 bases between them. Germline loops: CDR1 MDHEN, CDR2 SYDVKM. Here the CDR3 reads CASSSGSSSYNEQFF. CDR3 in DNA: TGTGCCAGCAGTAGCGGGTCCTCCTCCTACAATGAGCAGTTCTTC.

There are many counts of this clonotype. Here the CDR3 reads CASSPRGNEQYF. DNA of the CDR3: TGTGCCAGCAGTCCTAGGGGGAACGAGCAGTACTTC. The chain joins TRBV28 to TRBJ2-7, with a weak D call TRBD1 (6 bases). The CDR3 runs 12 residues. Trimming cost V 5 bases and J 5 bases, with 10 bases left between them. Per germline, CDR1 MDHEN and CDR2 SYDVKM. The full variable domain, rest sourced from reference TRBV28 and TRBJ2-7, is DVKVTQSSRYLVKRTGEKVFLECVQDMDHENMFWYRQDPGLGLRLIYFSYDVKMKEKGDIPEGYSVSREKKERFSLILESASTNQTSMYLCASSPRGNEQYFGPGTRLTVT.

This clonotype occurred many times. The J gene is TRBJ1-5, the V gene TRBV30, with 7 bases lining up with TRBD1. Germline trimming cut 4 bases from V and 6 bases from J; bases unmatched to any gene: 9. Germline CDR1 reads GTSNPN; CDR2 reads SVGIG (reference sequence). The CDR3 spans 14 residues. In nucleotides, the CDR3 is TGTGCCTGGACTCTACAGGGGCCCGGTCAGCCCCAGCATTTT. This translates into CAWTLQGPGQPQHF.

This clonotype showed up just a few times. The genes are TRBV9 and TRBJ1-4; a possible D gene is TRBD1 (6 bases). Trimming pared 2 bases from V and 0 bases from J, leaving 11 bases between. Germline assignment: CDR1 SGDLS and CDR2 YYNGEE. CDR3 length: 16 residues. The CDR3 DNA is TGTGCCAGCAGCGTGGCTACAGGGTCAACTAATGAAAAACTGTTTTTT. It translates to CASSVATGSTNEKLFF.

Ten or more counts support this clonotype. The chain carries TRBV20-1 and TRBJ1-6, with TRBD1 identical over 9 bases. J was trimmed by 7 bases and V by 0 bases; bases with no gene match: 1. The V gene's germline CDR1 is DFQATT and CDR2 SNEGSKA (reference sequence). The CDR3 runs 14 residues. This CDR3 is CSAREGQGNSPLHF. CDR3 DNA sequence: TGCAGTGCTAGAGAGGGACAGGGCAATTCACCCCTCCACTTT.

Many counts were recorded for this clonotype. The V gene is TRBV7-8, the J gene TRBJ2-1; the match to TRBD1 covers 11 bases. Germline CDR1 reads SGHVS; CDR2 reads FQNEAQ. This CDR3 spans 18 amino acids. With V trimmed by 4 bases and J by 0 bases, 8 bases remained unmatched. The CDR3 DNA sequence: TGTGCCAGCAGCTCGGGACAGGGGGTAAGGAGCTCCTACAATGAGCAGTTCTTC. It is translated as CASSSGQGVRSSYNEQFF.

CDR3 loop: CASSLALGVETQYF. The DNA of the CDR3 is TGTGCCAGCAGCTTAGCACTAGGGGTGGAGACCCAGTACTTC. The J gene is TRBJ2-5, the V gene TRBV7-9; D possibly uses TRBD1 or TRBD2 (5 bases each). The CDR3 is 14 residues long. Germline V gene lookup returns CDR1 SEHNR and CDR2 FQNEAQ (reference sequence). V shed 0 bases and J shed 5 bases, with 10 bases lying between them.

About this clonotype itself: A read error may be the cause here, since a much bigger clone is one base away. J is TRBJ2-7 and V is TRBV11-2; 7 nucleotides agree with TRBD2. The DNA end favors TRBJ2-1, so the J call may be wrong. The CDR3 is made up of 14 amino acids. Per the germline V gene, CDR1 is SGHAT and CDR2 is FQNNGV. The CDR3 protein is CASSPDASGYEQFF. The DNA of the CDR3 is TGTGCCAGCAGCCCAGACGCTAGCGGCTACGAGCAGTTCTTC.

A few counts support this clonotype. The V call is TRBV2, the J call TRBJ2-7; 12 nucleotides agree with TRBD2. The V segment lost 5 bases and the J segment 6 bases; nucleotides outside the gene matches: 5. The CDR3 runs to 14 residues. CDR1 is SNHLY, CDR2 FYNNEI, per germline. The CDR3 bases are TGTGCCAGCAGTCCCGGACTAGCGGGAATCGAGCAGTACTTC. As protein: CASSPGLAGIEQYF. Full variable domain (remainder filled in from reference TRBV2 and TRBJ2-7): EPEVTQTPSHQVTQMGQEVILRCVPISNHLYFYWYRQILGQKVEFLVSFYNNEISEKSEIFDDQFSVERPDGSNFTLKIRSTKLEDSAMYFCASSPGLAGIEQYFGPGTRLTVT.

This chain joins TRBV7-2 and TRBJ1-4, with D perhaps matching TRBD1 (6 bases). The V and J ends lost 5 bases and 8 bases respectively, with 15 bases between them. This CDR3 has 14 residues. CDR1 is SGHTA and CDR2 is FQGNSA in the germline V gene. CDR3 coding DNA: TGTGCCAGCAGCGACTACAGGGAGGGCGAAAAACTGTTTTTT. Translating gives CASSDYREGEKLFF.

This clonotype occurred many times. The chain couples TRBV20-1 to TRBJ1-1, with TRBD1 matching 7 bases. CDR1 and CDR2 from the germline V gene are DFQATT and SNEGSKA (reference sequence). This CDR3 region has 12 residues. V was clipped by 0 bases and J by 10 bases; unmatched bases: 5. The DNA of the CDR3 is TGCAGTGCTAGAGAGAGGCCAGGGGGAGCTTTCTTT. It specifies CSARERPGGAFF.